This T cell receptor (beta chain) was sequenced in a study of cytomegalovirus exposure and HLA in healthy donors. Note on this clone: Antigen: not known.

Findings of the study overall: In vitro testing confirmed three CMV-associated chains as specific for CMV antigens.

60 Vbeta and 13 Jbeta primers were used in PCR. Profiling relied on immunoSEQ multiplex PCR, and the TCRdb table lists in-frame clones only, not all of them. The table shows over 200,000 clones, with almost 80% occurring only once. The receptor was isolated from a male donor in good health and CMV-seronegative. The sample taken for sequencing was PBMCs.

Written as DNA, the CDR3 is TGCGCCAGCAGCTTGGGACAGGACACAGATACGCAGTATTTT. Residues: CASSLGQDTDTQYF. The rearrangement joins TRBV5-1 to TRBJ2-3, with D possibly matching TRBD1 (6 bases). The CDR3 has 14 residues. The V end lost 0 bases, the J end lost 2 bases, and 7 bases lay between the germline ends. CDR1 and CDR2 from the germline V gene are SGHRS and YFSETQ.